Included here is one T cell receptor (beta chain) sequence, with context. Method: immunoSEQ multiplex PCR; TCRdb's copy keeps in-frame clones and lacks some. The data hold 150,000 to 200,000 clones, with 92% observed a single time. This sample stems from a study of blood T cell repertoires in COVID-19. The CDR3 is made up of 14 amino acids. Germline-derived CDR1 and CDR2 are SGHAT and FQNNGV. V shed 5 bases and J shed 2 bases, with 10 bases lying between them. Source material: peripheral blood. The chain joins TRBV11-2 to TRBJ2-1; D possibly corresponds to TRBD2 (6 bases). This TCR came from a man younger than 40 with COVID-19, enrolled during active disease. In DNA form, the CDR3 reads TGTGCCAGCAGCGGGGCGGGGACCTACAATGAGCAGTTCTTC. Encoded protein: CASSGAGTYNEQFF.